This T cell receptor (beta chain) was recovered during a study of T cells after posttransplantation cyclophosphamide. The method was immunoSEQ multiplex PCR; TCRdb's version includes in-frame clones alone and lacks a portion of them. The specimen has around 10,000 clones, none found just once. Busulfan-fludarabine conditioning, marrow transplant, and cyclophosphamide on days +3 and +4 were administered. Findings and caveats of the study: Later post-transplant blood repertoires were often dominated by donor CD8+ memory clones. Skin or GI-infiltrating T cells shared few TRB sequences with blood. Recipient CMV seropositivity and CMV reactivation strongly tracked TRB clonality.

V shed 1 base and J shed 0 bases, with 13 bases lying between them. CDR3 length equals 17 residues. CDR1 is SEHNR, CDR2 FQNEAQ, per germline (reference sequence). The table lists this clone with many counts. The antigen is undetermined. The TCR originated in a female patient between 40 and 55 years old who received an allogeneic stem cell transplant from a related donor, was CMV-positive, and had no GVHD. Part of the T cells may come from the graft donor. The chain links TRBV7-9 to TRBJ1-3; tentatively, D is TRBD1 (5 bases). This material consisted of PBMCs, taken after allogeneic stem cell transplant with posttransplant cyclophosphamide. The CDR3: CASSLVVGAVSGNTIYF. CDR3 DNA: TGTGCCAGCAGCTTAGTGGTAGGGGCCGTCTCTGGAAACACCATATATTTT. Complete variable domain (other parts from reference TRBV7-9 and TRBJ1-3): DTGVSQNPRHKITKRGQNVTFRCDPISEHNRLYWYRQTLGQGPEFLTYFQNEAQLEKSRLLSDRFSAERPKGSFSTLEIQRTEQGDSAMYLCASSLVVGAVSGNTIYFGEGSWLTVV.